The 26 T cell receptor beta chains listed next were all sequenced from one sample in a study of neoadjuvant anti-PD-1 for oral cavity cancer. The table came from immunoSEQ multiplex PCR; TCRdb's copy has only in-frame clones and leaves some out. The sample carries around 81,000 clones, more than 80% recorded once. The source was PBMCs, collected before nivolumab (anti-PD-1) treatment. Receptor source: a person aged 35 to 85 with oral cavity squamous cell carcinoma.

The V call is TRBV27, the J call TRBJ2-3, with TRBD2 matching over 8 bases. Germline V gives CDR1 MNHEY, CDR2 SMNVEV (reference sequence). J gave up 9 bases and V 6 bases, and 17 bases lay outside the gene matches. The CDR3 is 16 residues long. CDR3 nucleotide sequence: TGTGCCAGCAGACCCAGGGTCCGGGAGGGCCTGGTCACGCAGTATTTT. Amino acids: CASRPRVREGLVTQYF.

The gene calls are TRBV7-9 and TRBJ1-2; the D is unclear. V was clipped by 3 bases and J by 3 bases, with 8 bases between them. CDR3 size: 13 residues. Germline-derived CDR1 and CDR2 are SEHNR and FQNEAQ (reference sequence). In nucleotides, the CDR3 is TGTGCCAGCAGCTTCTCTGTTGACTATGGCTACACCTTC. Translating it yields CASSFSVDYGYTF. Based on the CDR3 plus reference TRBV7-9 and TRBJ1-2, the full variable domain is DTGVSQNPRHKITKRGQNVTFRCDPISEHNRLYWYRQTLGQGPEFLTYFQNEAQLEKSRLLSDRFSAERPKGSFSTLEIQRTEQGDSAMYLCASSFSVDYGYTFGSGTRLTVV.

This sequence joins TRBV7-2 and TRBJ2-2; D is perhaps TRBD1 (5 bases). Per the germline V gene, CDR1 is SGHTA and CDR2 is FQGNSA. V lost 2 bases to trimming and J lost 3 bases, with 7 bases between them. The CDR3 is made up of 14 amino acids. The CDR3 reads CASSLKGDTGELFF. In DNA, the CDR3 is TGTGCCAGCAGCTTAAAAGGGGACACCGGGGAGCTGTTTTTT.

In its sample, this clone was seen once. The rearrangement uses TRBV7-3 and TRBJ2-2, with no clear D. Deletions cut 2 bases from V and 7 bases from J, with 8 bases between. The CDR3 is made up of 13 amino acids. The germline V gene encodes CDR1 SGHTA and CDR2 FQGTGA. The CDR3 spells CASSLEAGGELFF. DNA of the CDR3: TGTGCCAGCAGCTTAGAGGCCGGCGGGGAGCTGTTTTTT.

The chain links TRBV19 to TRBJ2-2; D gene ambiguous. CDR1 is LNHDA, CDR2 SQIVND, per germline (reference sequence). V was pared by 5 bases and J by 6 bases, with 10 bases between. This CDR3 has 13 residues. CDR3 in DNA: TGTGCCAGTAGTTCCCTGTCCTCCGGGGAGCTGTTTTTT. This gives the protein CASSSLSSGELFF.

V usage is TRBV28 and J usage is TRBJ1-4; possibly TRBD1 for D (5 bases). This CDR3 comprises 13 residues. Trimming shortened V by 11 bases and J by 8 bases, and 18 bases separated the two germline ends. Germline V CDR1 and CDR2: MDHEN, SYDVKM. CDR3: CALKRDGEEKLFF. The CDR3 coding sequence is TGTGCCTTGAAGCGGGACGGTGAGGAAAAACTGTTTTTT.

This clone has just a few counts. The CDR3 protein is CASRAQGAADTQYF. The CDR3 region has the DNA TGTGCCAGCAGAGCACAGGGGGCGGCAGATACGCAGTATTTT. This sequence joins TRBV6-1 and TRBJ2-3; 9 bases map to TRBD1. The CDR3 runs 14 residues. Trimming removed 6 bases from V and 4 bases from J; junction bases left unmatched: 5. Germline loops: CDR1 MNHNS, CDR2 SASEGT.

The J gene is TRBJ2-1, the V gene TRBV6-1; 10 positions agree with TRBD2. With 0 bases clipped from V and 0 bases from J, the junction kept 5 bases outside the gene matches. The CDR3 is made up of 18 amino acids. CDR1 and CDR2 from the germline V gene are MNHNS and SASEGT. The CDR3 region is CASSEAGAGGASYNEQFF. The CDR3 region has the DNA TGTGCCAGCAGTGAAGCAGGAGCGGGAGGGGCCTCCTACAATGAGCAGTTCTTC.

CDR3 sequence (DNA): TGTGCCAGCAGTTACGTACCTCGGGGGGGCACTGAAGCTTTCTTT. Residues: CASSYVPRGGTEAFF. This chain connects TRBV6-5 to TRBJ1-1; tentative D call: TRBD1 (5 bases). The germline V gene encodes CDR1 MNHEY and CDR2 SVGAGI. The CDR3 has 15 amino acids. Trimming stripped 2 bases from V and 4 bases from J, with 14 bases between.

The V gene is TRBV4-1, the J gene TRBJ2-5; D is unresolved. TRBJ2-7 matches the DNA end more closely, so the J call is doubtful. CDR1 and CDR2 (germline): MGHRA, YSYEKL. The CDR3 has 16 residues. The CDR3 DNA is TGCGCCAGCAGCCAAGGGGCGGATAGTCAAGGCTACGAGCAGTACTTC. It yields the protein CASSQGADSQGYEQYF.

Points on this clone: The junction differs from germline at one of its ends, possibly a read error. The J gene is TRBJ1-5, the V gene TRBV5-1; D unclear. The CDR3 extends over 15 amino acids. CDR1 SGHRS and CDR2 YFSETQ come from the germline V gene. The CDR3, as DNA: TGCGCCAGCAACTTGGACGGGTATAGCAATCAGCCCCAGCATTTT. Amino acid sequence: CASNLDGYSNQPQHF.

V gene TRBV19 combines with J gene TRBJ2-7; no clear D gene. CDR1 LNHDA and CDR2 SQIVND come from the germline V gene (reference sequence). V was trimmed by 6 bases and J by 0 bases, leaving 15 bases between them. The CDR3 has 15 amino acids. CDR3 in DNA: TGTGCCAGTAGCCTAAGCGTCCGGAGCTCCTACGAGCAGTACTTC. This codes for CASSLSVRSSYEQYF.

In DNA form, the CDR3 reads TGTGCCAGTAGTATGGGGACAGGGGCCCACTGGGGCACTGAAGCTTTCTTT. Translation gives CASSMGTGAHWGTEAFF. The chain employs TRBV19 and TRBJ1-1, with TRBD1 identical over 10 bases. This CDR3 is 17 amino acids long. After removal of 3 bases from V and 4 bases from J, the junction contained 11 bases not matched to a gene. The V gene's germline CDR1 is LNHDA and CDR2 SQIVND (reference sequence).

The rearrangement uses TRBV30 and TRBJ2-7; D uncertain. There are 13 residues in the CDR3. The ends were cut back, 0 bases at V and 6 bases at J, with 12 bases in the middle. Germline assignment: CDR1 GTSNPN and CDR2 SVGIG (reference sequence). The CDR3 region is CAWSVLTGGEQYF. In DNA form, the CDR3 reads TGTGCCTGGAGTGTACTAACGGGTGGCGAGCAGTACTTC.

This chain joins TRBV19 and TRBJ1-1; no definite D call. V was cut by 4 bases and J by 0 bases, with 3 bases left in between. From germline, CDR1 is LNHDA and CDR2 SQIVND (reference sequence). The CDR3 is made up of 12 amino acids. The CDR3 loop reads CASSTVNTEAFF. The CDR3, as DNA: TGTGCCAGTAGTACCGTGAACACTGAAGCTTTCTTT.

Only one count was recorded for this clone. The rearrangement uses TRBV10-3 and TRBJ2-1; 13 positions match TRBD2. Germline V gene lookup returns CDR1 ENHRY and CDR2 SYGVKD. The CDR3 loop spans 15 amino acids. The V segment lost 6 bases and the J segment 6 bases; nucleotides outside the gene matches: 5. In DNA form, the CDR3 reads TGTGCCATCAGGGGACTAGCGGGGAGGGGCAATGAGCAGTTCTTC. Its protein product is CAIRGLAGRGNEQFF.

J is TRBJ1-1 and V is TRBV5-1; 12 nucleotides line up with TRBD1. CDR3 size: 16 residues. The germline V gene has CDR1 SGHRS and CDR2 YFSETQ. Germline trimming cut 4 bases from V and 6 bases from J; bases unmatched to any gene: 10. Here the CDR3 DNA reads TGCGCCAGCAGCCCCGGGACAGGGGGCGCTTGGGCTGAAGCTTTCTTT. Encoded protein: CASSPGTGGAWAEAFF.

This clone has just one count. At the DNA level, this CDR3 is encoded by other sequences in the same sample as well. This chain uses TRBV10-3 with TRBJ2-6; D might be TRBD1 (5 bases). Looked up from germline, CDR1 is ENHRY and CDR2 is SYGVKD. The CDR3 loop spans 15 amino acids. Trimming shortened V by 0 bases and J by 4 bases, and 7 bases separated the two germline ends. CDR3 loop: CAISESGAGANVLTF. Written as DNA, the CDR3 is TGTGCCATCAGTGAGTCAGGGGCAGGGGCCAACGTCCTGACTTTC.

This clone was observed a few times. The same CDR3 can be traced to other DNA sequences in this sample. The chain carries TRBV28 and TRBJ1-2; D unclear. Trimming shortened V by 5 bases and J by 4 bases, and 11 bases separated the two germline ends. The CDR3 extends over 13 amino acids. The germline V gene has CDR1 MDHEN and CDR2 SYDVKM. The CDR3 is CASSPPAVYGYTF. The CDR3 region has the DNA TGTGCCAGCAGTCCCCCCGCAGTCTATGGCTACACCTTC.

DNA for the CDR3: TGTGCCACCAGCACCGACAGGGCTAGTTTCCAGCAGTACTTC. This translates into CATSTDRASFQQYF. This chain uses TRBV15 with TRBJ2-7; 7 bases map to TRBD1. Germline assignment: CDR1 LNHNV and CDR2 YYDKDF (reference sequence). This CDR3 comprises 14 residues. V shed 4 bases, J shed 8 bases, and the junction held 11 bases outside the gene matches.

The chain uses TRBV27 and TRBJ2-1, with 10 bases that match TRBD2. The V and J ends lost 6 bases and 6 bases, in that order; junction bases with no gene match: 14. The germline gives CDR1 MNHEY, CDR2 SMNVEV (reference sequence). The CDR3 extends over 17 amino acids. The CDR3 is CASSPSLLAGLVNEQFF. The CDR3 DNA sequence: TGTGCCAGCAGCCCGTCGTTACTAGCGGGATTGGTCAATGAGCAGTTCTTC.

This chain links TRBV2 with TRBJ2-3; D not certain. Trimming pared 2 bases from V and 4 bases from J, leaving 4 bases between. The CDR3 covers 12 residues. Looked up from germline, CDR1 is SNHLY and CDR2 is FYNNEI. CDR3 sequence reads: CASSELADTQYF. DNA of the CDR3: TGTGCCAGCAGTGAACTGGCAGATACGCAGTATTTT.

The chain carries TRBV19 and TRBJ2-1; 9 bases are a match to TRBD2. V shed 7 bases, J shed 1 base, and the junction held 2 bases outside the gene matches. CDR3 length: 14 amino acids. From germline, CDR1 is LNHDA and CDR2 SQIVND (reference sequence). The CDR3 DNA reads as TGTGCCAGTAAGCGGGAGGTGTCCTACAATGAGCAGTTCTTC. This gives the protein CASKREVSYNEQFF. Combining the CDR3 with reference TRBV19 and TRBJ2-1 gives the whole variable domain DGGITQSPKYLFRKEGQNVTLSCEQNLNHDAMYWYRQDPGQGLRLIYYSQIVNDFQKGDIAEGYSVSREKKESFPLTVTSAQKNPTAFYLCASKREVSYNEQFFGPGTRLTVL.

DNA for the CDR3: TGTGCCAGCAGTGCCTTAGGGTGGGCAACTAATGAAAAACTGTTTTTT. Translating it yields CASSALGWATNEKLFF. The chain recombines TRBV6-1 with TRBJ1-4; D not certain. CDR1 and CDR2 (germline): MNHNS, SASEGT. Trimming stripped 4 bases from V and 0 bases from J, with 12 bases between. The CDR3 totals 16 residues.

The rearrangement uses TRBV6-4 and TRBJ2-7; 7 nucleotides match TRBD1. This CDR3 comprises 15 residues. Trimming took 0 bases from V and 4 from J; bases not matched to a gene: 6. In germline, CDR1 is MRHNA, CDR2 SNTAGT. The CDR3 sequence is CASSDSRGPGYEQYF. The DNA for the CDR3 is TGTGCCAGCAGTGACTCGAGGGGGCCAGGGTACGAGCAGTACTTC.

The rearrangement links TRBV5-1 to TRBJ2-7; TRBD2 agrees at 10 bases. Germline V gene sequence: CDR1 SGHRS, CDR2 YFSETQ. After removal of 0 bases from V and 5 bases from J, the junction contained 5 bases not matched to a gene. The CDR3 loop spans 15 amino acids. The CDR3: CASSLGGLASNEQYF. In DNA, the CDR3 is TGCGCCAGCAGCTTGGGGGGACTAGCGAGTAACGAGCAGTACTTC.